The 27 T cell receptor beta chains below come from one sample, sequenced in a study of control samples from healthy donors and cancer patients. Data came from immunoSEQ multiplex PCR; TCRdb stores just in-frame clones and leaves some out. The sample has 110,000 to 150,000 clones, about nine tenths seen once. The sample taken for sequencing was blood. The receptor source for this set is a woman aged 25-40 years in good health.

The chain joins TRBV7-2 to TRBJ1-4; 7 nucleotides match TRBD1. The germline V gene encodes CDR1 SGHTA and CDR2 FQGNSA. V trimming: 5 bases; J trimming: 6 bases; junction bases outside the gene matches: 6. The length of the CDR3 is 14 residues. The CDR3 DNA sequence: TGTGCCAGCAGCCCGGGAGGGGGCGATGAAAAACTGTTTTTT. This translates into CASSPGGGDEKLFF.

The chain is built from TRBV30 and TRBJ2-5, with D unresolved. Germline V lookup: CDR1 GTSNPN, CDR2 SVGIG (reference sequence). The length of the CDR3 is 11 residues. The V end was cut by 3 bases, the J end by 2 bases, with 4 bases between. In nucleotides, the CDR3 is TGTGCCTGGAGATTTCAAGAGACCCAGTACTTC. Translated, it gives CAWRFQETQYF.

The rearrangement links TRBV14 to TRBJ2-3; possible D gene TRBD2, 6 bases. From germline, CDR1 is SGHDN and CDR2 FVKESK. The CDR3 extends over 13 amino acids. Trimming took off 2 bases at V and 6 bases at J, with 9 bases between the two ends. CDR3 region: CASSQSLADTQYF. The CDR3, as DNA: TGTGCCAGCAGCCAATCACTAGCTGATACGCAGTATTTT.

The chain combines TRBV2 with TRBJ2-1, with D possibly TRBD2 on 5 matching bases. CDR1 and CDR2 (germline): SNHLY, FYNNEI. CDR3 size: 15 residues. Trimming cost V 5 bases and J 0 bases, with 11 bases left between them. In DNA form, the CDR3 reads TGTGCCAGCAGTCCCCTAGGGAGCTCCTACAATGAGCAGTTCTTC. Its protein is CASSPLGSSYNEQFF.

This clone has only a few counts. This sequence joins TRBV29-1 and TRBJ1-2; 7 nucleotides line up with TRBD1. Germline V gene lookup returns CDR1 SQVTM and CDR2 ANQGSEA. V was pared by 4 bases and J by 3 bases, with 5 bases of the junction left unmatched. The CDR3 runs to 13 residues. The CDR3 loop reads CSVGSGGDYGYTF. CDR3 coding DNA: TGCAGCGTTGGGTCAGGGGGGGACTATGGCTACACCTTC.

This sequence joins TRBV13 and TRBJ1-6, with TRBD1 matching over 7 bases. Germline assignment: CDR1 PRHDT and CDR2 FYEKMQ (reference sequence). The CDR3 is 18 amino acids. V was pared by 1 base and J by 7 bases, with 13 bases of the junction left unmatched. CDR3: CASSLVAGQGGVNSPLHF. Here the CDR3 DNA reads TGTGCCAGCAGCTTAGTGGCAGGGCAGGGGGGGGTCAATTCACCCCTCCACTTT. Filled out from reference TRBV13 and TRBJ1-6, the complete variable domain reads AAGVIQSPRHLIKEKRETATLKCYPIPRHDTVYWYQQGPGQDPQFLISFYEKMQSDKGSIPDRFSAQQFSDYHSELNMSSLELGDSALYFCASSLVAGQGGVNSPLHFGNGTRLTVT.

The chain employs TRBV29-1 and TRBJ1-1; no clear D gene. The CDR3 has 12 residues. Germline V gene sequence: CDR1 SQVTM, CDR2 ANQGSEA. Deletions cut 3 bases from V and 2 bases from J, with 7 bases between. In DNA form, the CDR3 reads TGCAGCGTTGATGGGCCTAACACTGAAGCTTTCTTT. It is translated as CSVDGPNTEAFF. The full variable domain, completed using reference TRBV29-1 and TRBJ1-1, is SAVISQKPSRDICQRGTSLTIQCQVDSQVTMMFWYRQQPGQSLTLIATANQGSEATYESGFVIDKFPISRPNLTFSTLTVSNMSPEDSSIYLCSVDGPNTEAFFGQGTRLTVV.

The chain employs TRBV5-1 and TRBJ2-7, with no clear D. CDR3 length equals 15 residues. Trimming shortened V by 7 bases and J by 0 bases, and 17 bases separated the two germline ends. Germline CDR1 and CDR2: SGHRS and YFSETQ. CDR3 residues: CASSPGQSTSYEQYF. In DNA form, the CDR3 reads TGCGCCAGCTCCCCTGGCCAGTCTACCTCCTACGAGCAGTACTTC. Combining the CDR3 with reference TRBV5-1 and TRBJ2-7 gives the whole variable domain KAGVTQTPRYLIKTRGQQVTLSCSPISGHRSVSWYQQTPGQGLQFLFEYFSETQRNKGNFPGRFSGRQFSNSRSEMNVSTLELGDSALYLCASSPGQSTSYEQYFGPGTRLTVT.

The rearrangement links TRBV6-1 to TRBJ2-1, with TRBD2 as a possible D gene (7 bases). The CDR3 is 15 residues long. Trimming shortened V by 1 base and J by 11 bases, and 18 bases separated the two germline ends. CDR1 and CDR2 (germline): MNHNS, SASEGT. CDR3 protein: CASSEEGGTYFQQFF. The DNA of the CDR3 is TGTGCCAGCAGTGAAGAGGGGGGGACTTACTTCCAGCAGTTCTTC.

This chain joins TRBV5-4 and TRBJ2-1, with a tentative D call TRBD2 (5 bases). The CDR3 consists of 18 residues. The V gene lost 5 bases and the J gene lost 7 bases, with 28 bases spanning the gap. Germline V gene lookup returns CDR1 SGHNT and CDR2 YYREEE (reference sequence). CDR3 in amino acids: CASSPRKLSRELGNEQFF. The CDR3 DNA follows: TGTGCCAGCAGTCCTCGGAAGTTGTCGAGGGAGCTGGGGAATGAGCAGTTCTTC.

The chain carries TRBV28 and TRBJ1-5; D call uncertain. Per germline, CDR1 MDHEN and CDR2 SYDVKM. The CDR3 has 12 amino acids. Trimming removed 6 bases from V and 3 bases from J, with 6 bases in between. CDR3: CASSRPNQPQHF. CDR3 DNA: TGTGCCAGCAGCCGTCCCAATCAGCCCCAGCATTTT.

This chain connects TRBV2 to TRBJ2-1; TRBD1 matches 12 bases. The germline V gene encodes CDR1 SNHLY and CDR2 FYNNEI. The ends lost 11 bases at V and 9 bases at J; junction bases unmatched: 8. The CDR3 covers 13 residues. The chain's CDR3 is CAGWGQGALEQFF. As DNA, the CDR3 is TGTGCCGGGTGGGGACAGGGGGCCCTTGAGCAGTTCTTC.

This clone was observed a handful of times. The chain combines TRBV28 with TRBJ2-7, with a weak D call TRBD2 (5 bases). This CDR3 has 13 amino acids. Trimming removed 1 base from V and 1 base from J, with 5 bases in between. Per the germline V gene, CDR1 is MDHEN and CDR2 is SYDVKM. Here the CDR3 DNA reads TGTGCCAGCAGTTTATTAGCGTCCTACGAGCAGTACTTC. Its translation: CASSLLASYEQYF.

The CDR3 region has the DNA TGTGCCAGCACCTACAGTGCAACTAATGAAAAACTGTTTTTT. Translating gives CASTYSATNEKLFF. V gene TRBV6-5 combines with J gene TRBJ1-4; D is ambiguous. The CDR3 covers 14 residues. The germline V gene has CDR1 MNHEY and CDR2 SVGAGI. Trimming removed 7 bases from V and 0 bases from J, with 9 bases in between.

The chain carries TRBV3-1 (or the pseudogene TRBV3-2) and TRBJ1-2; 12 bases fit TRBD1. The V segment lost 1 base and the J segment 7 bases; nucleotides outside the gene matches: 7. From germline, CDR1 is LGHDT and CDR2 YNNKEL (reference sequence). CDR3 length: 16 residues. CDR3: CASSQAGTGGSRGYTF. The CDR3 bases are TGTGCCAGCAGCCAAGCCGGGACAGGGGGCTCGCGTGGCTACACCTTC.

The genes are TRBV7-9 and TRBJ1-1; 7 nucleotides line up with TRBD1. The V segment lost 2 bases and the J segment 5 bases; nucleotides outside the gene matches: 8. Germline lookup yields CDR1 SEHNR and CDR2 FQNEAQ (reference sequence). The CDR3 spans 15 residues. The CDR3 region is CASSLWTGEETEAFF. CDR3 nucleotides: TGTGCCAGCAGCTTATGGACAGGTGAGGAAACTGAAGCTTTCTTT.

The DNA for the CDR3 is TGTGCCAGTAGCCACGTAGCGGGAGGCACTGGTACGCAGTATTTT. Amino acid sequence: CASSHVAGGTGTQYF. The genes are TRBV19 and TRBJ2-3, with 10 bases fitting TRBD2. This CDR3 has 15 amino acids. Trimming cost V 6 bases and J 8 bases; bases outside gene matches: 11. Germline V gene sequence: CDR1 LNHDA, CDR2 SQIVND (reference sequence).

V and J are TRBV18 and TRBJ1-1; D call uncertain. The CDR3 has 12 residues. CDR1 is KGHSH, CDR2 LQKENI, per germline. Trimming took off 5 bases at V and 3 bases at J, with 7 bases between the two ends. CDR3 bases: TGTGCCAGCTCAGCAGAATACACTGAAGCTTTCTTT. Translated, it gives CASSAEYTEAFF. Drawing the rest from reference TRBV18 and TRBJ1-1, the complete variable domain is NAGVMQNPRHLVRRRGQEARLRCSPMKGHSHVYWYRQLPEEGLKFMVYLQKENIIDESGMPKERFSAEFPKEGPSILRIQQVVRGDSAAYFCASSAEYTEAFFGQGTRLTVV.

This clone was seen only a few times. The chain is built from TRBV6-5 and TRBJ1-5; TRBD1 is a possible D gene (6 bases). Germline CDR1 and CDR2: MNHEY and SVGAGI. The V end was cut by 3 bases, the J end by 3 bases, with 9 bases between. This CDR3 region has 14 residues. The CDR3 nucleotides read TGTGCCAGCAGTTATGGGACAAACAATCAGCCCCAGCATTTT. It yields the protein CASSYGTNNQPQHF.

This chain uses TRBV5-1 with TRBJ1-2, with TRBD1 as a possible D gene (6 bases). The length of the CDR3 is 15 residues. Germline CDR1 is SGHRS and CDR2 is YFSETQ. Between the trimmed V and J ends, which lost 4 bases and 7 bases, there was a span of 20 bases. CDR3 DNA sequence: TGCGCCAGCAGCCCCGCCGGGGGGACATCCGGTGGCTACACCTTC. Residues: CASSPAGGTSGGYTF.

This clone was recorded once. The chain recombines TRBV2 with TRBJ1-3; D unresolved. Germline V gene lookup returns CDR1 SNHLY and CDR2 FYNNEI. The CDR3 loop spans 14 amino acids. The V gene lost 1 base and the J gene lost 2 bases, with 6 bases spanning the gap. The CDR3 loop is CASSEGRTGNTIYF. The CDR3 bases are TGTGCCAGCAGTGAAGGCAGAACTGGAAACACCATATATTTT.

This clone was observed once. This chain's CDR3 is CSAERGTQYF. DNA for the CDR3: TGCAGTGCAGAGAGGGGGACGCAGTATTTT. The rearrangement links TRBV20-1 to TRBJ2-3, with D tentatively TRBD1 (6 bases). This CDR3 is 10 amino acids long. Germline lookup yields CDR1 DFQATT and CDR2 SNEGSKA (reference sequence). V was clipped by 6 bases and J by 9 bases, with 10 bases between them.

The rearrangement joins TRBV27 to TRBJ2-2; D is possibly TRBD2 (6 bases). This CDR3 contains 16 residues. The V gene's germline CDR1 is MNHEY and CDR2 SMNVEV (reference sequence). Trimming removed 6 bases from V and 0 bases from J, with 14 bases in between. CDR3 bases: TGTGCCAGCAGCGTCTTAGCGGCATCGAACACCGGGGAGCTGTTTTTT. Translating gives CASSVLAASNTGELFF.

CDR3 DNA: TGTGCCAGCAGACTCCTCACTAGCGGCGGCTACGAGCAGTACTTC. Its translation: CASRLLTSGGYEQYF. The chain joins TRBV4-2 to TRBJ2-7; 8 bases are shared with TRBD2. The CDR3 contains 15 residues. Germline V gene lookup returns CDR1 LGHNA and CDR2 YNFKEQ. V lost 6 bases and J lost 3; bases outside the gene matches: 10.

The rearrangement links TRBV30 to TRBJ2-3; 7 bases map to TRBD2. The CDR3 spans 14 residues. With V trimmed by 4 bases and J by 2 bases, 6 bases remained unmatched. Germline CDR1 and CDR2: GTSNPN and SVGIG (reference sequence). The CDR3 protein is CAWNGRWHTDTQYF. For the CDR3, the DNA is TGTGCCTGGAACGGGAGGTGGCACACAGATACGCAGTATTTT.

The chain is built from TRBV6-6 and TRBJ1-5; D is undetermined. Germline assignment: CDR1 MNHNY and CDR2 SVGAGI (reference sequence). V lost 8 bases and J lost 0, with 8 bases in between. The CDR3 loop spans 13 amino acids. The CDR3 region has the DNA TGTGCCAGCGGGCCAGATAGCAATCAGCCCCAGCATTTT. Translation gives CASGPDSNQPQHF.

The rearrangement uses TRBV6-5 and TRBJ1-6; D gene ambiguous. The V end was cut by 10 bases, the J end by 4 bases, with 14 bases between. The CDR3 is 14 amino acids. Germline V CDR1 and CDR2: MNHEY, SVGAGI. The CDR3 nucleotides read TGTGCCACCTCGGGCCCCTATTATAATTCACCCCTCCACTTT. Protein product: CATSGPYYNSPLHF.